This T cell receptor (beta chain) was sequenced during a study of T cell repertoires in cytomegalovirus infection. Study details: Matching HLA type, along with CMV infection, was indicated by public TCR beta signatures. The study, taken as a whole, reports: Cumulative public TCR beta family frequency identified carriers of CMV plus the relevant HLA. The ex vivo response showed dominance by HLA-C-restricted CMV-specific TCR beta clonotypes.

TCRdb fed the reads into MiXCR, producing one record per CDR3 protein. Counted here are roughly 500,000 distinct CDR3 sequences, 16% occurring once; the ten biggest clones make up about 24%. Ten or more counts support this clonotype. Its cognate antigen is unknown. The V gene end was trimmed by 3 bases and the J gene end by 0 bases; junction bases not matched to a gene: 4. Looked up from germline, CDR1 is SEHNR and CDR2 is FQNEAQ (reference sequence). The CDR3 is made up of 17 amino acids. The sequence was collected from a human donor in good health (CMV status not recorded). Some clones in this sample may be carry-over from other donors' samples. This sequence joins TRBV7-9 and TRBJ2-7, with 14 bases matching TRBD2. Sequencing used CD8+ T cells from PBMCs. The CDR3 sequence: CASSFGLAGGASYEQYF. Written as DNA, the CDR3 is TGTGCCAGCAGCTTCGGACTAGCGGGAGGAGCCTCCTACGAGCAGTACTTC. The entire variable domain, with the rest obtained from reference TRBV7-9 and TRBJ2-7, is as follows: DTGVSQNPRHKITKRGQNVTFRCDPISEHNRLYWYRQTLGQGPEFLTYFQNEAQLEKSRLLSDRFSAERPKGSFSTLEIQRTEQGDSAMYLCASSFGLAGGASYEQYFGPGTRLTVT.